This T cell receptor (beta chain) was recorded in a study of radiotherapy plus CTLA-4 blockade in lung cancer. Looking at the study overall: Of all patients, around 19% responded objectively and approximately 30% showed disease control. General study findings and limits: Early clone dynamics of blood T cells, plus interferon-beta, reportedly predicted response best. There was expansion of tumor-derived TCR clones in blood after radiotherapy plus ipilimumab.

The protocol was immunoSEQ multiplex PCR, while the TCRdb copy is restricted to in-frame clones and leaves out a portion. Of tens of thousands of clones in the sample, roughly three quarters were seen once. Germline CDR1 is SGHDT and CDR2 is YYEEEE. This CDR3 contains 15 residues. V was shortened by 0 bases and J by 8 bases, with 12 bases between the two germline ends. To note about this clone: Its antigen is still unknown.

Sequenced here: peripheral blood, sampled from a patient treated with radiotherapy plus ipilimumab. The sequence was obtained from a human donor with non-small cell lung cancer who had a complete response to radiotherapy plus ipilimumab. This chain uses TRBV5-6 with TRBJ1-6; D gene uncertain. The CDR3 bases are TGTGCCAGCAGCTTGGAACAGCTAAGGTATTCACCCCTCCACTTT. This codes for CASSLEQLRYSPLHF.